Here is one T cell receptor (beta chain) with its context. Trimming cost V 3 bases and J 2 bases, with 11 bases left between them. This CDR3 contains 15 residues. Germline assignment: CDR1 SGHRS and CDR2 YFSETQ. The data stem from a study of regulatory T cells in long-lasting Graves disease. The time point was: newly diagnosed GD, antithyroid drugs for less than 3 months. From RNA extracted from PBMCs, the TCR library was made. Libraries of TCR beta came from iRepertoire HTBI primers plus Arm-PCR of CDR3 regions. TCRdb ran MiXCR on the multiplex PCR reads and lists one entry per CDR3 protein. The repertoire holds 500,000 or so distinct CDR3 sequences, with around 16% as singletons. The data were also submitted as part of a second study, on T cells in Graves' hyperthyroidism and ophthalmopathy.

The TCR sequence derives from a woman aged 35-65 years with Graves disease. The specimen was peripheral blood mononuclear cells (PBMCs), collected at new diagnosis, from a patient treated with antithyroid drugs. This chain connects TRBV5-1 to TRBJ2-2, with D possibly TRBD2 on 7 matching bases. CDR3 coding DNA: TGCGCCAGCAGCTGGGGGGGCCCCAACACCGGGGAGCTGTTTTTT. Protein sequence: CASSWGGPNTGELFF.